Sequencing of this TCR beta chain was carried out in a study of blood T cells in healthy people across ages. Primed by a sample-barcoded 5' primer and a J-beta primer mix, a second PCR proceeded for roughly 7 to 12 cycles. Each CDR3 protein is one row after TCRdb ran MiXCR on the 5' RACE reads. The table has 600,000 to 850,000 distinct CDR3 sequences, roughly 44% seen once; the top ten hold less than 25%. Germline V lookup: CDR1 SGDLS, CDR2 YYNGEE. The CDR3 is 15 amino acids. Trimming pared 4 bases from V and 10 bases from J, leaving 18 bases between. Source material: blood. The clonotype comes from a woman aged 60-70 years in good health. The chain uses TRBV9 and TRBJ1-6; weak D call: TRBD1 (6 bases). CDR3 DNA sequence: TGTGCCAGCAGCTTGGACGGCAGGGGTGGATCACCCCTCCACTTT. The encoded protein is CASSLDGRGGSPLHF. Together with reference TRBV9 and TRBJ1-6, the CDR3 gives the full variable domain: DSGVTQTPKHLITATGQRVTLRCSPRSGDLSVYWYQQSLDQGLQFLIQYYNGEERAKGNILERFSAQQFPDLHSELNLSSLELGDSALYFCASSLDGRGGSPLHFGNGTRLTVT.